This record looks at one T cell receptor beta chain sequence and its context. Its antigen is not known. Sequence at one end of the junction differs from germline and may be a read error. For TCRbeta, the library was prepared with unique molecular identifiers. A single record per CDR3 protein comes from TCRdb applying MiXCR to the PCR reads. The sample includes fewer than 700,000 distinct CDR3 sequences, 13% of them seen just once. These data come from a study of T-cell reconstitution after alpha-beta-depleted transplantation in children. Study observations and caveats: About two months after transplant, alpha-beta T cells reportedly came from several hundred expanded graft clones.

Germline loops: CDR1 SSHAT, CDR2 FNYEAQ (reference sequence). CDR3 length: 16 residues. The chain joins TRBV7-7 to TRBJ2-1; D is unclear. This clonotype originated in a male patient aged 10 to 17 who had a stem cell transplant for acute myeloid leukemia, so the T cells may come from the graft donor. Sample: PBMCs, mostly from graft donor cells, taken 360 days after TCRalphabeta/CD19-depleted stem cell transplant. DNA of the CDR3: TGTGCTAGCAGCTTAGTGGCCGTAAGCTCCTACAATGAGCAGTTCTTC. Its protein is CASSLVAVSSYNEQFF.